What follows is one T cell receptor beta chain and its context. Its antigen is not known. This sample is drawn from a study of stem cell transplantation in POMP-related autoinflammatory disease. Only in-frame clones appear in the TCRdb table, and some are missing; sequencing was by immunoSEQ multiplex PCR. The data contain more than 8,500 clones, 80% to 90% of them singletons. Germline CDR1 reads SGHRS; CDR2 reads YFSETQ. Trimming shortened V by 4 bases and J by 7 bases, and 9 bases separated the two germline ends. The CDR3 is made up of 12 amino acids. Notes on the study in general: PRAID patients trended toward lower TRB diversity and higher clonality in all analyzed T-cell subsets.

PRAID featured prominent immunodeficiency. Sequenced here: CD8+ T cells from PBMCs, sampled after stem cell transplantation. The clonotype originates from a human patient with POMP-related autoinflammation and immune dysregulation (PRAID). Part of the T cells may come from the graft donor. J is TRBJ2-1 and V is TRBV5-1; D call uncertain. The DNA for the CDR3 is TGCGCCAGCAGCCAAAAAGAGAATGAGCAGTTCTTC. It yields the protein CASSQKENEQFF. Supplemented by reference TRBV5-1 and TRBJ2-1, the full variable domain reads KAGVTQTPRYLIKTRGQQVTLSCSPISGHRSVSWYQQTPGQGLQFLFEYFSETQRNKGNFPGRFSGRQFSNSRSEMNVSTLELGDSALYLCASSQKENEQFFGPGTRLTVL.